This T cell receptor (beta chain) comes out of a study of vaccination and CD4 T cells after COVID-19. Whole-study context: Post-COVID specimens were obtained a median around 100 days after diagnosis (range 35 to 161). Timing of post-vaccine sample collection was a median about 76 days after dose two, with a range of 14 to 241. Overlapping SARS-CoV-2, HCoV-NL63, HCoV-OC43 and HCoV-229E spike peptides were used to stimulate cells. The study's findings and limits: Apart from involving relatively few convalescent patients, the work omitted early post-infection timepoints.

The Oncomine TCR Beta short-read assay was what sequenced the DNA obtained from cultured CD4+ T cells. TCRdb re-called the PCR reads with MiXCR, one entry per CDR3 protein. The sample carries thousands of distinct CDR3 sequences, 50% to 60% recorded once. There are a few counts of this clonotype. Antigen: not known. One end of the junction varies from germline; a read error may be responsible. The length of the CDR3 is 14 residues. Germline V CDR1 and CDR2: ENHRY, SYGVKD. Regarding treatment: roughly 11-day PBMC culture with coronavirus spike peptide pools or control peptides (ViraFEST assay). The sample was CD4+ T cells from blood, cultured in vitro. The sequence came from a human donor who had recovered from COVID-19. The V call is TRBV10-3, the J call TRBJ1-6, with a tentative D call TRBD1 (6 bases). In DNA, the CDR3 is TGTGCCAGCAGTTCTCGACAGGCCGATTCACCCCTCCACTTT. Its protein is CASSSRQADSPLHF.